These 10 T cell receptor beta chains originate from one sample sequenced in a study of technical replicates of blood from a handful of donors. Sequenced by immunoSEQ multiplex PCR; TCRdb stores in-frame clones only, minus some. This sample has about 70,000 clones, with approximately 97% found just once. The sample consisted of T cells isolated from PBMCs. The source is a human donor in good health.

The chain has TRBV19 and TRBJ1-5; 7 positions match TRBD1. J was trimmed by 2 bases and V by 9 bases; bases with no gene match: 10. Germline CDR1 is LNHDA and CDR2 is SQIVND (reference sequence). This CDR3 comprises 15 residues. The CDR3 protein is CASALAGGGNQPQHF. CDR3 sequence (DNA): TGTGCCAGCGCCCTTGCAGGGGGAGGCAATCAGCCCCAGCATTTT.

This clone showed up just once. V is TRBV5-6 and J is TRBJ2-1; 7 bases fit TRBD1. Germline CDR1 SGHDT, CDR2 YYEEEE. After removal of 2 bases from V and 15 bases from J, the junction contained 8 bases not matched to a gene. The CDR3 sequence is 12 residues long. The CDR3 here is CASSFYKGARFF. Written as DNA, the CDR3 is TGTGCCAGCAGCTTTTATAAGGGGGCTCGGTTCTTC.

As DNA, the CDR3 is TGTGCCATCGCCAGGGGCGAACGGTGGGATCAGCCCCAGCATTTT. This translates into CAIARGERWDQPQHF. The rearrangement joins TRBV10-3 to TRBJ1-5; a possible D gene is TRBD1 (6 bases). Trimming took 8 bases from V and 5 from J, leaving 19 bases between them. The CDR3 loop spans 15 amino acids. CDR1 and CDR2 (germline): ENHRY, SYGVKD.

This clone was seen only once. This rearrangement joins TRBV4-2 to TRBJ2-3; the D is unclear. V lost 6 bases, J lost 4 bases, and 14 bases lay in between. The CDR3 spans 14 residues. The germline CDR1 and CDR2 sequences are LGHNA and YNFKEQ. CDR3 sequence reads: CASSPSLEADTQYF. CDR3 coding DNA: TGTGCCAGCAGTCCGAGCCTTGAGGCAGATACGCAGTATTTT.

The rearrangement uses TRBV11-3 and TRBJ2-1; no firm D call. The germline gives CDR1 SGHNT, CDR2 YENEEA. V shed 1 base and J shed 10 bases, with 11 bases lying between them. The CDR3 length is 13 residues. CDR3 in amino acids: CASSLGGTREQFF. The CDR3, as DNA: TGTGCCAGCAGCTTAGGAGGTACGAGGGAGCAGTTCTTC.

The chain employs TRBV5-1 and TRBJ1-2; 12 positions match TRBD1. J was trimmed by 6 bases and V by 4 bases; bases with no gene match: 7. CDR1 SGHRS and CDR2 YFSETQ come from the germline V gene. The CDR3 spans 15 residues. CDR3 residues: CASSRGTGGEDGYTF. The CDR3, as DNA: TGCGCCAGCAGCAGAGGGACAGGGGGCGAAGATGGCTACACCTTC.

This sequence joins TRBV5-1 and TRBJ2-3; TRBD1 aligns across 10 bases. The length of the CDR3 is 18 residues. The V gene end was trimmed by 1 base and the J gene end by 4 bases; junction bases not matched to a gene: 12. Germline lookup yields CDR1 SGHRS and CDR2 YFSETQ. The CDR3 nucleotides read TGCGCCAGCAGCTTGAAGGGTAGGGGGGACAGGGGAGCAGATACGCAGTATTTT. Protein: CASSLKGRGDRGADTQYF.

The V and J genes are TRBV5-1 and TRBJ1-6; D gene unclear. The CDR3 runs 14 residues. Per the germline V gene, CDR1 is SGHRS and CDR2 is YFSETQ. Between the trimmed V and J ends, which lost 5 bases and 6 bases, there was a span of 12 bases. The CDR3 sequence is CASRFEDGNSPLHF. CDR3 nucleotide sequence: TGCGCCAGCAGATTTGAGGATGGTAATTCACCCCTCCACTTT.

This chain connects TRBV9 to TRBJ2-1; D perhaps matches TRBD2 (5 bases). Per germline, CDR1 SGDLS and CDR2 YYNGEE. CDR3 length: 16 amino acids. V dropped 4 bases and J dropped 9 bases, with 23 bases sitting between them. The CDR3 region has the DNA TGTGCCAGCAGCCTACCACTAGGCTCAGTCGATCGTGAGCAGTTCTTC. Translating it yields CASSLPLGSVDREQFF.

The gene calls are TRBV7-6 and TRBJ1-1; TRBD1 matches at 7 bases. Germline assignment: CDR1 SGHVS and CDR2 FNYEAQ. CDR3 length: 15 amino acids. J was trimmed by 0 bases and V by 5 bases; bases with no gene match: 6. The CDR3 bases are TGTGCCAGCAGCCCTACGGGACAGATGAACACTGAAGCTTTCTTT. This codes for CASSPTGQMNTEAFF.